This passage covers 20 T cell receptor beta chains from one sample sequenced in a study of cytotoxic CD8 clonotypes in ibrutinib-treated CLL. Clones were read by immunoSEQ multiplex PCR, and TCRdb kept only the in-frame ones, dropping some. This table holds some 200,000 clones, 70% found once. The sample here was PBMCs, taken after 12 months of ibrutinib treatment. The source of these receptors is a human donor with chronic lymphocytic leukemia.

The J gene is TRBJ2-3, the V gene TRBV7-2, with no clear D. The CDR3 sequence is 15 residues long. Looked up from germline, CDR1 is SGHTA and CDR2 is FQGNSA. Trimming left V 1 base short and J 2 bases short, with 10 bases between. The CDR3 reads CASSLGADLTDTQYF. In DNA form, the CDR3 reads TGTGCCAGCAGCTTAGGGGCGGACCTCACAGATACGCAGTATTTT.

In DNA form, the CDR3 reads TGCAGCGTTGAAGGGGGCCGGACTGGGGAGCAGTTCTTC. Amino acid sequence: CSVEGGRTGEQFF. The chain uses TRBV29-1 and TRBJ2-1; D is tentatively TRBD1 or TRBD2 (5 bases each). CDR3 length: 13 amino acids. CDR1 and CDR2 (germline): SQVTM, ANQGSEA. Trimming shortened V by 1 base and J by 10 bases, and 14 bases separated the two germline ends.

The sample holds a few counts of this clone. The genes are TRBV9 and TRBJ1-6; 7 nucleotides line up with TRBD1. The CDR3 sequence is 16 residues long. Germline lookup yields CDR1 SGDLS and CDR2 YYNGEE. V lost 3 bases to trimming and J lost 6 bases; unmatched junction nucleotides: 9. CDR3 DNA: TGTGCCAGCAGCGCACGACAGGGACGGGTTAATTCACCCCTCCACTTT. Translated, it gives CASSARQGRVNSPLHF.

The chain recombines TRBV7-2 with TRBJ2-3, with 11 nucleotides matching TRBD2. V lost 3 bases to trimming and J lost 5 bases; unmatched junction nucleotides: 4. CDR3 length: 15 residues. Germline loops: CDR1 SGHTA, CDR2 FQGNSA. The CDR3 bases are TGTGCCAGCAGCTTTAGACTAGCGGGGATAGATACGCAGTATTTT. It specifies CASSFRLAGIDTQYF.

In this sample, this clone turned up a few times. J is TRBJ1-2 and V is TRBV9; 7 nucleotides align to TRBD1. The CDR3 loop spans 15 amino acids. Trimming took 1 base from V and 4 from J; bases not matched to a gene: 7. The germline gives CDR1 SGDLS, CDR2 YYNGEE. This chain's CDR3 is CASSVSSGGIYGYTF. The CDR3 DNA reads as TGTGCCAGCAGCGTATCGTCAGGGGGGATCTATGGCTACACCTTC.

The chain recombines TRBV7-3 with TRBJ2-5; D is ambiguous. Germline V gene data show CDR1 as SGHTA and CDR2 as FQGTGA. V was shortened by 5 bases and J by 4 bases, with 17 bases between the two germline ends. The CDR3 is 15 residues long. The CDR3 bases are TGTGCCAGCAGCCCTAAGGCAGGCCTCGGAGAGACCCAGTACTTC. Its protein product is CASSPKAGLGETQYF.

This chain uses TRBV4-1 with TRBJ2-3; 9 bases fit TRBD2. After removal of 0 bases from V and 1 base from J, the junction contained 5 bases not matched to a gene. Germline values: CDR1 MGHRA, CDR2 YSYEKL. The CDR3 contains 17 residues. The CDR3 loop is CASSQDMRGGGTDTQYF. The CDR3 DNA reads as TGCGCCAGCAGCCAAGATATGCGGGGGGGCGGCACAGATACGCAGTATTTT.

Here the CDR3 reads CASSLPNRERGYTF. The CDR3 DNA reads TGTGCCAGCAGCTTACCAAACAGGGAGCGTGGCTACACCTTC. V is TRBV11-2 and J is TRBJ1-2, with D possibly TRBD1 on 6 matching bases. CDR1 and CDR2 (germline): SGHAT, FQNNGV. Between the trimmed V and J ends, which lost 2 bases and 7 bases, there was a span of 14 bases. The CDR3 has 14 residues.

This chain connects TRBV29-1 to TRBJ2-3, with D unclear. The V end lost 3 bases, the J end lost 1 base, and 5 bases lay between the germline ends. CDR1 and CDR2 (germline): SQVTM, ANQGSEA. The CDR3 contains 12 residues. In nucleotides, the CDR3 is TGCAGCGTTGACCCTGGCACAGATACGCAGTATTTT. Amino acids: CSVDPGTDTQYF.

Note on this clone: The limits of the CDR3 on the DNA are not certain, so only TCRdb's listed CDR3 is given. The rearrangement links TRBV29-1 to TRBJ2-1. The CDR3 contains 12 residues when both ends are counted. Germline V gene sequence: CDR1 SQVTM, CDR2 ANQGSEA. CDR3 region: CSVEVPPLWQFF.

The V and J genes are TRBV29-1 and TRBJ2-1; no firm D call. Germline V gene data show CDR1 as SQVTM and CDR2 as ANQGSEA. The CDR3 spans 10 residues. Trimming shortened V by 7 bases and J by 7 bases, and 8 bases separated the two germline ends. The CDR3 coding sequence is TGCAGCGACCATCTGAATGAGCAGTTCTTC. This gives the protein CSDHLNEQFF.

This clone was counted a few times. The rearrangement links TRBV7-9 to TRBJ2-2; D call uncertain. V gave up 4 bases and J gave up 6 bases, with 15 bases separating them. Germline lookup yields CDR1 SEHNR and CDR2 FQNEAQ (reference sequence). The CDR3 totals 15 residues. The CDR3: CASSSVWGQAGELFF. DNA of the CDR3: TGTGCCAGCAGCTCGGTCTGGGGTCAGGCCGGGGAGCTGTTTTTT.

The rearrangement links TRBV25-1 to TRBJ1-2; D possibly corresponds to TRBD1 (5 bases). Trimming pared 2 bases from V and 3 bases from J, leaving 16 bases between. The CDR3 contains 16 residues. The germline CDR1 and CDR2 sequences are MGHDK and SYGVNS. CDR3 coding DNA: TGTGCCAGCAGTGAACAGGGTAACTTTCGGGACTATGGCTACACCTTC. It encodes CASSEQGNFRDYGYTF.

The chain has TRBV7-3 and TRBJ1-5, with 8 positions matching TRBD1. Germline CDR1 and CDR2: SGHTA and FQGTGA. J lost 3 bases, V lost 5 bases, and 6 bases had no gene match. The CDR3 length is 15 residues. CDR3: CASSTGQGFNQPQHF. The CDR3 DNA follows: TGTGCCAGCAGCACCGGACAGGGCTTCAATCAGCCCCAGCATTTT.

The chain is built from TRBV21-1 and TRBJ1-5. TRBV21-1 is given as a pseudogene. CDR3 length: 15 amino acids. The CDR3 loop reads CASSKSQADYQPQHF. The DNA of the CDR3 is TGTGCCAGCAGCAAAAGTCAGGCGGATTATCAGCCCCAGCATTTT.

The chain joins TRBV7-9 to TRBJ2-7; D unclear. The CDR3 loop spans 15 amino acids. Trimming left V 1 base short and J 3 bases short, with 13 bases between. CDR1 is SEHNR and CDR2 is FQNEAQ in the germline V gene (reference sequence). The CDR3 loop reads CASSLVDPPSYEQYF. DNA of the CDR3: TGTGCCAGCAGCTTAGTGGACCCTCCCAGCTACGAGCAGTACTTC.

This clone was seen a few times. The gene calls are TRBV4-2 and TRBJ2-1; D not certain. V was shortened by 0 bases and J by 0 bases, with 9 bases between the two germline ends. CDR1 is LGHNA, CDR2 YNFKEQ, per germline. The CDR3 runs 16 residues. DNA of the CDR3: TGTGCCAGCAGCCAAGATCAGGAAAGCTCCTACAATGAGCAGTTCTTC. Amino acids: CASSQDQESSYNEQFF.

The gene calls are TRBV27 and TRBJ2-7; D gene unclear. This CDR3 region has 15 residues. CDR1 and CDR2 (germline): MNHEY, SMNVEV (reference sequence). Trimming shortened V by 1 base and J by 1 base, and 11 bases separated the two germline ends. CDR3 loop: CASSLFPDGSYEQYF. CDR3 DNA: TGTGCCAGCAGTTTATTTCCGGACGGGTCCTACGAGCAGTACTTC.

The rearrangement joins TRBV29-1 to TRBJ2-2, with 7 nucleotides matching TRBD1. V was clipped by 6 bases and J by 0 bases; unmatched bases: 1. Germline V gene data show CDR1 as SQVTM and CDR2 as ANQGSEA. The CDR3 totals 13 residues. The CDR3: CSVGTANTGELFF. The DNA for the CDR3 is TGCAGCGTGGGGACAGCGAACACCGGGGAGCTGTTTTTT.

Only a few counts were recorded for this clone. The rearrangement joins TRBV30 to TRBJ1-2; D call uncertain. The V and J ends lost 5 bases and 2 bases respectively, with 6 bases between them. Germline V CDR1 and CDR2: GTSNPN, SVGIG (reference sequence). The CDR3 extends over 11 amino acids. CDR3 coding DNA: TGTGCCTGGGCAAGAAACTATGGCTACACCTTC. It encodes CAWARNYGYTF.